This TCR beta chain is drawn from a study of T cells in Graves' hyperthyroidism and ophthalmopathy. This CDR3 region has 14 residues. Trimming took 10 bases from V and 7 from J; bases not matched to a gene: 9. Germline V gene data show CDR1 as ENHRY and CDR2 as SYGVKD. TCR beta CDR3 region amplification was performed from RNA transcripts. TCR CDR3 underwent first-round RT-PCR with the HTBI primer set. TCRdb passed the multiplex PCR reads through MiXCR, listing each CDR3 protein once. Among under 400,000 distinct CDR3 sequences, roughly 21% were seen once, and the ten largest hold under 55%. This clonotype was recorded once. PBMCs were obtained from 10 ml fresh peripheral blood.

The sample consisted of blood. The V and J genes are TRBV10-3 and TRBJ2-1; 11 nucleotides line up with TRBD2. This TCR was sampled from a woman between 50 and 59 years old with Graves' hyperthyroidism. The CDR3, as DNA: TGTGCCACCGATAGCGGGGGGGCCAAAAATGAGCAGTTCTTC. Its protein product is CATDSGGAKNEQFF.